This T cell receptor beta chain was recorded in a study of shared clonotypes between healthy human individuals. CDR3 length: 14 amino acids. CDR1 MNHEY and CDR2 SMNVEV come from the germline V gene (reference sequence). V shed 6 bases and J shed 2 bases, with 12 bases lying between them. This table comes from immunoSEQ multiplex PCR, and its TCRdb copy is limited to in-frame clones, with some not included. This table holds about 680,000 clones, approximately 79% found once. This chain connects TRBV27 to TRBJ2-3, with no clear D. The origin of this receptor is a woman aged 25 to 45 in good health. The sample taken for sequencing was memory CD4+ T cells sorted from blood. Subset defined: CD45RA-negative fraction. This chain's CDR3 is CASRLGHSTDTQYF. The CDR3 bases are TGTGCCAGCAGGCTCGGTCACTCCACAGATACGCAGTATTTT.